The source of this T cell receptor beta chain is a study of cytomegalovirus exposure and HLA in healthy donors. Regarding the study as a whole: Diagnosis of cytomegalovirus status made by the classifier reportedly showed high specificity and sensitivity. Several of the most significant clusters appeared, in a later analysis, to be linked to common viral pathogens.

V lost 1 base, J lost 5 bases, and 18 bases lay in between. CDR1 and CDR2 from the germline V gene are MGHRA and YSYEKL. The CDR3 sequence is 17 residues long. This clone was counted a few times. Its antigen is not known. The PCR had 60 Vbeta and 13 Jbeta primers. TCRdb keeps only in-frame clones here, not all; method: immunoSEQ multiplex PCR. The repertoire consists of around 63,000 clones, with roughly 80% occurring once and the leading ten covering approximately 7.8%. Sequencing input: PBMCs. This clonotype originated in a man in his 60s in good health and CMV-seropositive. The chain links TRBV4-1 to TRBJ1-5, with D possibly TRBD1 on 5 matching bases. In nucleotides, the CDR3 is TGCGCCAGCAGCCAAGGGCTTTCAGGGAGGACGGATCAGCCCCAGCATTTT. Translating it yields CASSQGLSGRTDQPQHF.